This is a list of T cell receptor beta chains from one sample in a study of blood T cell repertoires in COVID-19. Clones were sequenced by immunoSEQ multiplex PCR, and TCRdb holds only the in-frame ones, with some missing. The repertoire holds 250,000 to 300,000 clones, 89% seen once, with approximately 4.6% in the top ten. The sequenced sample consisted of peripheral blood. The receptors originated from a woman between 35 and 50 years old who had recovered from COVID-19. Both conserved end residues are part of each CDR3. D genes are given only for firm matches. Expanded clones get a size class; other rows say once, few or many, or leave the size out.

abundance	d_gene	v_gene	j_gene	CDR3nt	CDR3aa
NA	TRBD1	TRBV5-1	TRBJ1-2	TGCGCCAGCAGGGAGACAGGGCTAAAAAGTTATGGCTACACCTTC	CASRETGLKSYGYTF
NA	NA	TRBV2	TRBJ2-3	TGTGCCAGCAGTTTGACTAGTGATACGCAGTATTTT	CASSLTSDTQYF
NA	TRBD1	TRBV27	TRBJ2-5	TGTGCCAGCAGCAACAGGGGTGGAGAGACCCAGTACTTC	CASSNRGGETQYF
NA	NA	TRBV3-1/TRBV3-2	TRBJ1-2	TGTGCCAGCAGCCAAGACCGGGTCTATGGCTACACCTTC	CASSQDRVYGYTF
NA	NA	TRBV4-1	TRBJ1-1	TGCGCCAGCAGCCATGGAGTGAACACTGAAGCTTTCTTT	CASSHGVNTEAFF
few	TRBD2	TRBV5-1	TRBJ2-3	TGCGCCAGCAGCCAAGGGACTAGCATCACAGATACGCAGTATTTT	CASSQGTSITDTQYF
NA	TRBD2	TRBV5-6	TRBJ2-1	TGTGCCAGCAGCTTCTTCGGGACTAGCGCCTACAATGAGCAGTTCTTC	CASSFFGTSAYNEQFF
NA	TRBD2	TRBV19	TRBJ2-7	TGTGCCAGTAGTAGCCGGGAGGCGTCCTACGAGCAGTACTTC	CASSSREASYEQYF
NA	NA	TRBV7-2	TRBJ2-5	TGTGCCAGCAGCTTCCGACAAGCCCAAGAGACCCAGTACTTC	CASSFRQAQETQYF
NA	TRBD1	TRBV3-1/TRBV3-2	TRBJ1-1	TGTGCCAGCAGCGAACACGGGACAGGGTTAAGAGCTTTCTTT	CASSEHGTGLRAFF
NA	TRBD1	TRBV27	TRBJ1-2	TGTGCCAGCAGTGTAACCGGGACAGCCAAAAACTATGGCTACACCTTC	CASSVTGTAKNYGYTF
NA	TRBD1	TRBV18	TRBJ1-2	TGTGCCAGCTCGCCTGGATCGGACAGGGCTAACTATGGCTACACCTTC	CASSPGSDRANYGYTF
NA	TRBD1	TRBV4-1	TRBJ2-1	TGCGCCAGCAGCCAGGACAGGGGAGAATACAATGAGCAGTTCTTC	CASSQDRGEYNEQFF
NA	NA	TRBV7-8	TRBJ1-6	TGTGCCAGCAGCACAGCCGAGGACACATTTCATAATTCACCCCTCCACTTT	CASSTAEDTFHNSPLHF
NA	TRBD1	TRBV3-1/TRBV3-2	TRBJ2-3	TGTGCCAGCAGCCAATGGGGGACAGGGGATAGCACAGATACGCAGTATTTT	CASSQWGTGDSTDTQYF
NA	TRBD1	TRBV30	TRBJ1-2	TGTGCCTGGTCGGGGACAGGGGCGAGCTACACCTTC	CAWSGTGASYTF
NA	NA	TRBV12-5	TRBJ2-5	TGTGCTAGTGGTTTCCCCTTAGGAGGGACAGCACAAGAGACCCAGTACTTC	CASGFPLGGTAQETQYF
NA	NA	TRBV9	TRBJ2-1	TGTGCCAGCAGTTTGCCCCCGGGACTGCAGTTCTTC	CASSLPPGLQFF
NA	TRBD2	TRBV5-4	TRBJ2-5	TGTGCCAGCAGCTTGGGGACTAGCGGGACACGAGAGACCCAGTACTTC	CASSLGTSGTRETQYF
NA	NA	TRBV5-6	TRBJ1-1	TGTGCCAGCAGCTTCGACCCGGGCACTGAAGCTTTCTTT	CASSFDPGTEAFF
NA	NA	TRBV25-1	TRBJ1-1	TGTGCCAGCATTAGGGGTGACACTGAAGCTTTCTTT	CASIRGDTEAFF
few	NA	TRBV4-1	TRBJ1-1	TGCGCCAGCAGCCAAACTGGGACAACTCCTGAAGCTTTCTTT	CASSQTGTTPEAFF